The TCR beta chain described here comes from a study of early stage breast cancer tumors. Germline V lookup: CDR1 SGHTA, CDR2 FQGNSA. The CDR3 length is 12 residues. Trimming removed 4 bases from V and 5 bases from J, with 8 bases in between. The assay was immunoSEQ multiplex PCR, and TCRdb's table has in-frame clones only and misses some. The sample consists of 50,000 or so clones, 83% of them appearing once. The sequenced material came from blood. The receptor was isolated from a person aged 45 to 59 with breast cancer. The chain combines TRBV7-2 with TRBJ1-2, with D unresolved. This CDR3 is CASSSEGYGYTF. CDR3 bases: TGTGCCAGCAGCTCCGAGGGTTATGGCTACACCTTC.